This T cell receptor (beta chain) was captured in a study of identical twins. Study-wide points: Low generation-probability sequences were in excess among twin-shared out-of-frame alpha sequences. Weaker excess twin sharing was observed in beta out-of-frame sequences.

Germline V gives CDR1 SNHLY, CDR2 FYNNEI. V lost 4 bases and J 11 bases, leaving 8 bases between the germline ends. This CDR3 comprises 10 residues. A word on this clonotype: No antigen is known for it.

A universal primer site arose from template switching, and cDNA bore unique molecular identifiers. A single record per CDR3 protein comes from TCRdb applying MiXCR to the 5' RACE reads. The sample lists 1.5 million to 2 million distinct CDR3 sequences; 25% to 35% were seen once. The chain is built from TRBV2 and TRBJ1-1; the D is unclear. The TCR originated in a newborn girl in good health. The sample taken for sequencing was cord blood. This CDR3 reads CASSVGWAFF. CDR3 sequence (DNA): TGTGCCAGCAGTGTCGGGTGGGCTTTCTTT. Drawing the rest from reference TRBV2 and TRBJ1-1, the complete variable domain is EPEVTQTPSHQVTQMGQEVILRCVPISNHLYFYWYRQILGQKVEFLVSFYNNEISEKSEIFDDQFSVERPDGSNFTLKIRSTKLEDSAMYFCASSVGWAFFGQGTRLTVV.